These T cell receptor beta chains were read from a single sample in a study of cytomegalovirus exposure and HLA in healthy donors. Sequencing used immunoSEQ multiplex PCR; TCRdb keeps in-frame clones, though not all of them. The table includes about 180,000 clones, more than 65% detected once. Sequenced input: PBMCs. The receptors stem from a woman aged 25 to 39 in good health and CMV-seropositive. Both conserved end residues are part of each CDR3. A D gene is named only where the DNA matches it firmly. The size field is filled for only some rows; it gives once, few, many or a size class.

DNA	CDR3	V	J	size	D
TGCAGTGCCGGGACAGGATATGGCTACACCTTC	CSAGTGYGYTF	TRBV20-1	TRBJ1-2	NA	TRBD1
TGTGCCACCTCCTGGGGCAGGGAAGGCGAGCAGTACTTC	CATSWGREGEQYF	TRBV19	TRBJ2-7	NA	NA
TGTGCCAGCAGTCCACCCGGGACAGCCAATTCACCCCTCCACTTT	CASSPPGTANSPLHF	TRBV27	TRBJ1-6	once	TRBD1
TGTGCCAGCAGCTTAGGCAGGGCCCGCGAGTCCCTCCACTTT	CASSLGRARESLHF	TRBV7-2	TRBJ1-6	NA	NA
TGTGCCAGCAGTGAAACAGGGACCCTTAACTATGGCTACACCTTC	CASSETGTLNYGYTF	TRBV6-1	TRBJ1-2	few	NA
TGCGCCAGCAGCCACAGCGGACAGGGTCCCCCCCAAGGCTACACCTTC	CASSHSGQGPPQGYTF	TRBV4-1	TRBJ1-2	NA	TRBD1
TGTGCCTGGAGCGGCCCGGGACAGGGGGGGACCTACGAGCAGTACTTC	CAWSGPGQGGTYEQYF	TRBV30	TRBJ2-7	NA	TRBD1
TGTGCCAGCAGCAAGGGAACAGGAAGCTCTGGAAACACCATATATTTT	CASSKGTGSSGNTIYF	TRBV21-1	TRBJ1-3	NA	NA
TGTGCCAGCAGCCTCGTATCCCAAGAGACCCAGTACTTC	CASSLVSQETQYF	TRBV7-2	TRBJ2-5	NA	NA
TGTGCCAGCAGTTTCGCCGGGACAGGGGCACGTGAGCAGTACTTC	CASSFAGTGAREQYF	TRBV7-2	TRBJ2-7	NA	TRBD1
TGCGCCAGCAGTTCCGGGACAGGGGACGAGCAGTACTTC	CASSSGTGDEQYF	TRBV10-2	TRBJ2-7	NA	TRBD1
TGTGCCAGCAGTTTGGTGGGGACATCGAACACTGAAGCTTTCTTT	CASSLVGTSNTEAFF	TRBV28	TRBJ1-1	NA	NA
TGTGCCAGCAGGGGTTCCGGGACAGGGGTTTCACCCCTCCACTTT	CASRGSGTGVSPLHF	TRBV6-5	TRBJ1-6	once	TRBD1
TGTGCCAGCGGCCGCGGGACAGGGCCCACAGATACGCAGTATTTT	CASGRGTGPTDTQYF	TRBV5-8	TRBJ2-3	NA	TRBD1
TGTGCCAGAAAGGGACAGGGTATCACAGATACGCAGTATTTT	CARKGQGITDTQYF	TRBV2	TRBJ2-3	NA	TRBD1
TGCGCCAGCAGCCCGGGACAGGGGGCTTTATCTGGGGCCAACGTCCTGACTTTC	CASSPGQGALSGANVLTF	TRBV5-1	TRBJ2-6	NA	TRBD1
TGTGCCAGCAGCGACCCTAGGTTCCCCTACGAGCAGTACTTC	CASSDPRFPYEQYF	TRBV9	TRBJ2-7	NA	NA
TGTGCCAGCAGCTTACCCAGACCGGGAAATTCACCCCTCCACTTT	CASSLPRPGNSPLHF	TRBV7-2	TRBJ1-6	NA	NA
TGTGCCAGCAGCGTAGGCCGGGATAAATCACCCCTCCACTTT	CASSVGRDKSPLHF	TRBV9	TRBJ1-6	NA	NA
TGTGCCAGCAGGCGGGGTCTGAACACTGAAGCTTTCTTT	CASRRGLNTEAFF	TRBV6-5	TRBJ1-1	NA	NA
TGCGCCAGCAGCTTAAGACAGTCCTACAATGAGCAGTTCTTC	CASSLRQSYNEQFF	TRBV5-1	TRBJ2-1	NA	NA
TGTGCCAGCAGCGTAGAGGGGGATCAGCCCCAGCATTTT	CASSVEGDQPQHF	TRBV9	TRBJ1-5	NA	NA
TGCGCCAGCAGCCTACCAACCGGGACAGGGAATGGCGAGCAGTTCTTC	CASSLPTGTGNGEQFF	TRBV5-1	TRBJ2-1	NA	TRBD1
TGTGCCAGCAGTAGCAGAGGCTCCTACAATGAGCAGTTCTTC	CASSSRGSYNEQFF	TRBV27	TRBJ2-1	once	NA
TGTGCCAGCAGATTACGGGGTAATGAGCAGTTCTTC	CASRLRGNEQFF	TRBV13	TRBJ2-1	NA	NA
TGCGCCAGCAGCCCCCAGGCAGGGGGCAGCTATGGCTACACCTTC	CASSPQAGGSYGYTF	TRBV5-1	TRBJ1-2	few	TRBD1
TGTGCCAGCAGTGAAAGGGGGCCGTTCAATGAGCAGTTCTTC	CASSERGPFNEQFF	TRBV25-1	TRBJ2-1	NA	TRBD1
TGTGCCAGCAGCCCCGGGTACAATGAGCAGTTCTTC	CASSPGYNEQFF	TRBV5-4	TRBJ2-1	NA	NA
TGTGCCAGCAGCAAGGGACAGGGGAGTGGGCGGGCTTTCTTT	CASSKGQGSGRAFF	TRBV2	TRBJ1-1	once	TRBD1
TGTGCCAGTACCCCCGGCGACAGTCCTAACTATGGCTACACCTTC	CASTPGDSPNYGYTF	TRBV19	TRBJ1-2	once	NA
TGTGCCAGCAGCTTGCTAGGACAGGGGGCTAACTATGGCTACACCTTC	CASSLLGQGANYGYTF	TRBV11-3	TRBJ1-2	few	TRBD1
TGCGCCAGCAGCTATATGGTGGCAGGGGGCGGTAGGAACACCGGGGAGCTGTTTTTT	CASSYMVAGGGRNTGELFF	TRBV4-3	TRBJ2-2	NA	TRBD1
TGTGCCAGCACTCCTCTAACCGGGACCCAGGGGAGAGAGTTCTTC	CASTPLTGTQGREFF	TRBV6-1	TRBJ2-1	few	NA
TGTGCCAGCACCCTCCGCAATGAGCAGTTCTTC	CASTLRNEQFF	TRBV11-3	TRBJ2-1	NA	NA
TGTGCCAGCAGCCCGGACAGCCATGGCTACACCTTC	CASSPDSHGYTF	TRBV5-4	TRBJ1-2	NA	NA
TGTGCCAGCAGCGCGACAAGGGGAGGGTCGGGGGCAGCAGATACGCAGTATTTT	CASSATRGGSGAADTQYF	TRBV9	TRBJ2-3	NA	NA
TGTGCCAGCAGTTACTCTCTCAGGTATCGCGCGAAAGGCTACACCTTC	CASSYSLRYRAKGYTF	TRBV6-5	TRBJ1-2	NA	NA
TGCGCCAGCAGCCAAGCTCGCCTAGCGGGGGGGCTCACAGATACGCAGTATTTT	CASSQARLAGGLTDTQYF	TRBV4-3	TRBJ2-3	few	TRBD2
TGTGCCAGCAGCCAAGCCGGTTATAGCAATCAGCCCCAGCATTTT	CASSQAGYSNQPQHF	TRBV4-2	TRBJ1-5	NA	NA
TGTGCCAGCAGCTCCTACAGGGGGCGGCGGGGAGAAAGCAATCAGCCCCAGCATTTT	CASSSYRGRRGESNQPQHF	TRBV11-2	TRBJ1-5	few	TRBD1
TGTGCCAGCAGCTTAGTAATCCGACAGGGATTGGTATACGAGCAGTACTTC	CASSLVIRQGLVYEQYF	TRBV7-9	TRBJ2-7	NA	TRBD1
TGCGCCAGCAGCTTGGCCGCAGGGCTAGCCTACGAGCAGTACTTC	CASSLAAGLAYEQYF	TRBV5-1	TRBJ2-7	NA	NA
TGCGCCAGCAGCTACAGGGTTAGTGGTGAGCAGTTCTTC	CASSYRVSGEQFF	TRBV5-1	TRBJ2-1	NA	NA